The 20 T cell receptor beta chains in this list originate from one sample, sequenced in a study of response to subunit inactivated influenza vaccine. TCRdb reprocessed the RT-PCR reads with MiXCR, giving one entry per CDR3 protein. The sample contains about 520,000 distinct CDR3 sequences, 6% to 9% of which appear only once. The material sequenced was PBMCs from blood, taken less than 30 months after vaccination. These receptor sequences come from a man between 50 and 70 years old who received an inactivated influenza vaccine.

This clonotype was seen only a few times. The J gene is TRBJ2-5, the V gene TRBV20-1; no clear D gene. V gave up 4 bases and J gave up 4 bases, with 10 bases separating them. The germline V gene has CDR1 DFQATT and CDR2 SNEGSKA (reference sequence). The CDR3 is made up of 12 amino acids. CDR3 sequence reads: CSATTDRETQYF. DNA for the CDR3: TGCAGTGCTACGACGGATAGAGAGACCCAGTACTTC.

This clonotype has at least ten counts. The V call is TRBV20-1, the J call TRBJ1-1; the D is unclear. CDR1 is DFQATT and CDR2 is SNEGSKA in the germline V gene (reference sequence). The CDR3 loop spans 12 amino acids. V lost 0 bases to trimming and J lost 10 bases, with 12 bases between them. CDR3 DNA sequence: TGCAGTGCTAGAGATGGGCCCCCAGGAGCTTTCTTT. Protein: CSARDGPPGAFF.

This chain uses TRBV12-3 or TRBV12-4 with TRBJ1-4, with a possible D match to TRBD1 (5 bases). The V end lost 4 bases, the J end lost 4 bases, and 10 bases lay between the germline ends. This CDR3 has 14 residues. The CDR3 region is CASSSGPNNEKLFF. CDR3 nucleotide sequence: TGTGCCAGCAGTTCGGGACCGAATAATGAAAAACTGTTTTTT.

The chain employs TRBV20-1 and TRBJ1-6, with 9 positions matching TRBD1. Germline assignment: CDR1 DFQATT and CDR2 SNEGSKA (reference sequence). Trimming took 4 bases from V and 11 from J; bases not matched to a gene: 6. The CDR3 has 13 amino acids. CDR3 in amino acids: CSAMDRGLAPLHF. As DNA, the CDR3 is TGCAGTGCTATGGACAGGGGCTTGGCACCCCTCCACTTT.

The rearrangement links TRBV10-3 to TRBJ2-1; TRBD2 might be the D (5 bases). Trimming removed 0 bases at V and 4 bases at J, with 13 bases between. The CDR3 consists of 16 residues. Germline CDR1 and CDR2: ENHRY and SYGVKD. The CDR3 loop is CAISESAWTLYNEQFF. CDR3 nucleotide sequence: TGTGCCATCAGTGAGTCGGCTTGGACTTTGTACAATGAGCAGTTCTTC.

The chain employs TRBV20-1 and TRBJ2-2; 12 positions match TRBD2. V was pared by 5 bases and J by 6 bases, with 7 bases of the junction left unmatched. From germline, CDR1 is DFQATT and CDR2 SNEGSKA (reference sequence). The CDR3 sequence is 15 residues long. For the CDR3, the DNA is TGCAGTGCTTCCCGACTAGCGGGGGTGTCCGGGGAGCTGTTTTTT. This gives the protein CSASRLAGVSGELFF.

Concerning this clonotype itself: A much larger clone differs from this one at a single base, so this may be a read error. For the CDR3, the DNA is TGTGCCAGCAGCTTAGCCTCCGGGTCCTCGAATACACCCCTCCACTTT. Its protein is CASSLASGSSNTPLHF. The chain joins TRBV11-2 to TRBJ1-6; D not resolved. Germline lookup yields CDR1 SGHAT and CDR2 FQNNGV. The CDR3 is 16 residues long. V was pared by 1 base and J by 11 bases, with 18 bases between.

This clonotype was recorded many times. This sequence joins TRBV7-8 and TRBJ1-5; D is undetermined. Trimming took off 5 bases at V and 0 bases at J, with 14 bases between the two ends. This CDR3 contains 16 residues. Germline V gene sequence: CDR1 SGHVS, CDR2 FQNEAQ. The CDR3 region is CASSPRDQPSNQPQHF. The CDR3 nucleotides read TGTGCCAGCAGCCCCCGGGATCAGCCTAGCAATCAGCCCCAGCATTTT.

The CDR3 spells CASSTAGATHHSNQPQHF. Here the CDR3 DNA reads TGTGCCAGCAGCACCGCAGGGGCCACACACCATAGCAATCAGCCCCAGCATTTT. The rearrangement uses TRBV28 and TRBJ1-5; TRBD1 is a possible D gene (6 bases). The CDR3 loop spans 18 amino acids. Trimming took off 6 bases at V and 0 bases at J, with 21 bases between the two ends. Germline CDR1 and CDR2: MDHEN and SYDVKM. Drawing the rest from reference TRBV28 and TRBJ1-5, the complete variable domain is DVKVTQSSRYLVKRTGEKVFLECVQDMDHENMFWYRQDPGLGLRLIYFSYDVKMKEKGDIPEGYSVSREKKERFSLILESASTNQTSMYLCASSTAGATHHSNQPQHFGDGTRLSIL.

CDR3 amino acids: CATRSGTALGDYGYTF. CDR3 DNA: TGCGCCACCCGCTCCGGGACAGCCTTAGGGGACTATGGCTACACCTTC. V gene TRBV10-2 combines with J gene TRBJ1-2; 7 bases match TRBD1. Germline V gene lookup returns CDR1 WSHSY and CDR2 SAAADI. The CDR3 extends over 16 amino acids. V gave up 10 bases and J gave up 3 bases; unmatched junction bases: 17.

This clonotype was detected a few times. The rearrangement uses TRBV6-2 or TRBV6-3 and TRBJ2-7, with TRBD1 identical over 9 bases. The germline V gene has CDR1 MNHEY and CDR2 SVGEGT. Trimming at V came to 8 bases and at J to 6 bases, leaving 5 bases not matched to a gene. This CDR3 contains 12 residues. Here the CDR3 reads CASAGQGSEQYF. The CDR3 bases are TGTGCCAGCGCGGGACAGGGCTCCGAGCAGTACTTC.

The V and J genes are TRBV11-2 and TRBJ2-3, with TRBD2 identical over 9 bases. Germline CDR1 SGHAT, CDR2 FQNNGV. This CDR3 is 15 amino acids long. Germline trimming cut 5 bases from V and 2 bases from J; bases unmatched to any gene: 5. The CDR3 protein is CASSILAGVTDTQYF. As DNA, the CDR3 is TGTGCCAGCAGCATATTAGCGGGGGTCACAGATACGCAGTATTTT.

The chain has TRBV4-2 and TRBJ2-5, with unresolved D. This CDR3 region has 14 residues. Germline V lookup: CDR1 LGHNA, CDR2 YNFKEQ. Trimming shortened V by 0 bases and J by 3 bases, and 8 bases separated the two germline ends. CDR3 coding DNA: TGTGCCAGCAGCCAAGATCGAAGGGAAGAGACCCAGTACTTC. Its translation: CASSQDRREETQYF.

The genes are TRBV12-3 or TRBV12-4 and TRBJ2-1, with D unresolved. Trimming left V 8 bases short and J 3 bases short, with 8 bases between. This CDR3 is 12 amino acids long. CDR3 sequence reads: CASQRFYNEQFF. DNA for the CDR3: TGTGCCAGCCAGAGATTCTACAATGAGCAGTTCTTC.

This clonotype was seen repeatedly, ten times or more. The rearrangement joins TRBV7-9 to TRBJ2-1; D is possibly TRBD2 (6 bases). The ends were cut back, 3 bases at V and 5 bases at J, with 11 bases in the middle. The CDR3 has 14 residues. Germline lookup yields CDR1 SEHNR and CDR2 FQNEAQ (reference sequence). The CDR3 DNA reads TGTGCCAGCAGCTTTTCCGGGACTGACAATGAGCAGTTCTTC. Amino acids: CASSFSGTDNEQFF.

A note on this clonotype: A read error is possible here, since a much larger clone lies one base away. The J gene is TRBJ2-5, the V gene TRBV5-1; no clear D. Germline V CDR1 and CDR2: SGHRS, YFSETQ. The CDR3 totals 12 residues. The CDR3 spells CASRQEQDTQYF. The CDR3 region has the DNA TGCGCCAGCCGGCAAGAGCAAGATACCCAGTACTTC.

There are a few counts of this clonotype. The chain is built from TRBV28 and TRBJ2-7, with D possibly TRBD2 on 6 matching bases. Germline CDR1 is MDHEN and CDR2 is SYDVKM. The V and J ends lost 5 bases and 3 bases respectively, with 14 bases between them. The CDR3 has 14 residues. CDR3 region: CASSTSLGVYEQYF. The CDR3 bases are TGTGCCAGCAGTACTAGCTTAGGGGTCTACGAGCAGTACTTC.

The gene calls are TRBV4-3 and TRBJ2-3; 7 nucleotides match TRBD2. The germline gives CDR1 LGHNA, CDR2 YSLEER. This CDR3 has 16 amino acids. J was trimmed by 3 bases and V by 1 base; bases with no gene match: 7. The CDR3, as DNA: TGCGCCAGCAGCCAAGTGGGGGGGAGTAGGACAGATACGCAGTATTTT. It yields the protein CASSQVGGSRTDTQYF.

This clonotype turned up a few times. The chain uses TRBV5-1 and TRBJ2-6; weak D call: TRBD2 (5 bases). V was cut by 2 bases and J by 0 bases, with 12 bases left in between. The germline gives CDR1 SGHRS, CDR2 YFSETQ. The CDR3 runs 17 residues. This CDR3 reads CASSFPSAGSGANVLTF. CDR3 sequence (DNA): TGCGCCAGCAGCTTTCCTTCGGCGGGCTCTGGGGCCAACGTCCTGACTTTC. The full variable domain, its missing parts supplied by reference TRBV5-1 and TRBJ2-6, is KAGVTQTPRYLIKTRGQQVTLSCSPISGHRSVSWYQQTPGQGLQFLFEYFSETQRNKGNFPGRFSGRQFSNSRSEMNVSTLELGDSALYLCASSFPSAGSGANVLTFGAGSRLTVL.

This clonotype was found a few times. The V call is TRBV12-3 or TRBV12-4, the J call TRBJ1-4; a possible D gene is TRBD1 (6 bases). V lost 6 bases and J lost 7, with 15 bases in between. This CDR3 is built from 14 residues. The DNA for the CDR3 is TGTGCCAGCAGCCTCGGGGGGGGCGTTGAAAAACTGTTTTTT. This codes for CASSLGGGVEKLFF.